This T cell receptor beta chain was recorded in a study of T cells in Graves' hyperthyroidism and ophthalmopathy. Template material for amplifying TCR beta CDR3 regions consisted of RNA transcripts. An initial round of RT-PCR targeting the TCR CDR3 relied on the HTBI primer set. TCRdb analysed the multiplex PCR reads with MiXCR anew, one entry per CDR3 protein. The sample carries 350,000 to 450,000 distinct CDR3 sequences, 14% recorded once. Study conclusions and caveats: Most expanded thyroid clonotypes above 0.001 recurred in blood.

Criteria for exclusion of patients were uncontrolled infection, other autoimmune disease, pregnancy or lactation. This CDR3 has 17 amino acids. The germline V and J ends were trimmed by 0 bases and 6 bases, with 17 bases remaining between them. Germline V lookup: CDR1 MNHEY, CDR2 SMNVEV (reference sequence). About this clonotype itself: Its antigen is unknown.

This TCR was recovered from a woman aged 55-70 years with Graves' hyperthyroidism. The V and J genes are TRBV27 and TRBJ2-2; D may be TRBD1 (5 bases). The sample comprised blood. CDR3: CASSLSLGQPPSGELFF. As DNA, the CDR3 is TGTGCCAGCAGTTTATCGTTGGGGCAGCCCCCGTCCGGGGAGCTGTTTTTT.